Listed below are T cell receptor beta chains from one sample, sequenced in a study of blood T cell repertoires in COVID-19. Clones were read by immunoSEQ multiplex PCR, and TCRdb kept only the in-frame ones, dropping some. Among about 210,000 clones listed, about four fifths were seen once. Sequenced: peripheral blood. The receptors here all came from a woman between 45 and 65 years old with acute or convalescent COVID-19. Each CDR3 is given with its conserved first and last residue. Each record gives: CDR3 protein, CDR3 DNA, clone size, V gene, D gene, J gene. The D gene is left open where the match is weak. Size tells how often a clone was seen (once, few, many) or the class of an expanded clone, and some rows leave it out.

CASSQYNTLEGNQPQHF TGTGCCAGCAGCCAATATAACACTTTAGAGGGCAATCAGCCCCAGCATTTT . TRBV4-2 . TRBJ1-5
CASSLIGTSGMNEQFF TGTGCCAGCAGTCTAATAGGGACTAGCGGGATGAATGAGCAGTTCTTC . TRBV25-1 TRBD2 TRBJ2-1
CAGGGFYNEQFF TGTGCCGGGGGAGGATTTTACAATGAGCAGTTCTTC . TRBV6-6 . TRBJ2-1
CASSFRTWDRDPYEQYF TGTGCCAGCAGCTTCCGAACCTGGGACAGGGATCCCTACGAGCAGTACTTC . TRBV7-8 TRBD1 TRBJ2-7
CASSPGLAGAETQYF TGTGCCAGCTCACCGGGACTAGCGGGAGCAGAGACCCAGTACTTC . TRBV18 TRBD2 TRBJ2-5
CASSGPSGRGNEQFF TGTGCCAGCAGCGGACCTAGCGGGAGAGGTAATGAGCAGTTCTTC . TRBV7-3 TRBD2 TRBJ2-1
CASSLYIVESNTEAFF TGTGCCAGCAGTTTATATATAGTAGAGAGTAACACTGAAGCTTTCTTT . TRBV27 . TRBJ1-1
CASSSGQGDGAKNIQYF TGTGCCAGCAGTTCCGGACAGGGAGACGGGGCCAAAAACATTCAGTACTTC . TRBV6-2/TRBV6-3 TRBD1 TRBJ2-4
CASSRGGHNTEAFF TGTGCCAGCAGCCGGGGGGGACATAACACTGAAGCTTTCTTT . TRBV9 . TRBJ1-1
CASSGKTGPNEKLFF TGTGCCAGCAGCGGAAAGACAGGGCCGAATGAAAAACTGTTTTTT . TRBV3-1/TRBV3-2 TRBD1 TRBJ1-4
CATQQGLAGGPTKNIQYF TGTGCTACTCAGCAGGGACTAGCGGGAGGGCCAACCAAAAACATTCAGTACTTC . TRBV19 TRBD2 TRBJ2-4
CASSRSVSSYNEQFF TGTGCCAGCAGTCGTAGCGTTAGCTCCTACAATGAGCAGTTCTTC . TRBV27 . TRBJ2-1
CASSVQGPRSYEQYF TGTGCCAGCAGCGTACAGGGCCCCCGCTCCTACGAGCAGTACTTC . TRBV28 . TRBJ2-7
CATSDPGLAGEAGELFF TGTGCCACCAGTGATCCCGGACTAGCGGGAGAAGCCGGGGAGCTGTTTTTT few TRBV24-1 TRBD2 TRBJ2-2
CASSLGVGSYGYTF TGTGCCAGCAGCTTGGGGGTGGGCAGCTATGGCTACACCTTC . TRBV5-4 . TRBJ1-2
CASSFGLADNEQFF TGTGCCAGCAGCTTCGGACTAGCGGACAATGAGCAGTTCTTC . TRBV14 TRBD2 TRBJ2-1
CASSLRLAGHTGELFF TGTGCCAGCAGCCTTCGTCTAGCGGGCCACACCGGGGAGCTGTTTTTT . TRBV11-2 TRBD2 TRBJ2-2
CASSLGTGGNTGELFF TGCGCCAGCAGCCTAGGGACAGGGGGCAACACCGGGGAGCTGTTTTTT once TRBV4-1 TRBD1 TRBJ2-2
CASSQIRTGIHEQFF TGTGCCAGCAGCCAGATTCGGACAGGGATACATGAGCAGTTCTTC . TRBV7-6 TRBD1 TRBJ2-1
CASSPQGSEQYF TGTGCCAGCAGTCCCCAGGGTTCCGAGCAGTACTTC few TRBV6-6 . TRBJ2-7
CASRTGLNTEAFF TGTGCCAGCAGGACCGGGTTGAACACTGAAGCTTTCTTT . TRBV28 . TRBJ1-1
CASKSGISGQPQHF TGTGCCAGCAAGTCGGGGATAAGTGGTCAGCCCCAGCATTTT . TRBV2 . TRBJ1-5
CASSLPSGESPYEQYF TGTGCCAGCAGCCTCCCTAGCGGGGAGTCCCCCTACGAGCAGTACTTC once TRBV13 TRBD2 TRBJ2-7
CASILGLAGAQETQYF TGTGCCAGCATCCTAGGACTAGCGGGAGCCCAAGAGACCCAGTACTTC . TRBV2 TRBD2 TRBJ2-5
CASSLVRGGAGIGYTF TGTGCCAGCAGTTTGGTTCGCGGGGGCGCAGGGATCGGCTACACCTTC . TRBV27 . TRBJ1-2
CARSFEQYF TGTGCCAGGTCCTTCGAGCAGTACTTC . TRBV21-1 . TRBJ2-7
CASSPQGSTNEKLFF TGTGCCAGCAGCCCACAGGGTTCAACTAATGAAAAACTGTTTTTT . TRBV3-1/TRBV3-2 . TRBJ1-4
CASSMRTGDMNTEAFF TGTGCCAGTAGTATGCGGACAGGGGACATGAACACTGAAGCTTTCTTT once TRBV19 TRBD1 TRBJ1-1
CASSAGRAIPRKFF TGTGCCAGCAGCGCAGGCAGGGCCATACCACGAAAGTTCTTC . TRBV28 . TRBJ2-1